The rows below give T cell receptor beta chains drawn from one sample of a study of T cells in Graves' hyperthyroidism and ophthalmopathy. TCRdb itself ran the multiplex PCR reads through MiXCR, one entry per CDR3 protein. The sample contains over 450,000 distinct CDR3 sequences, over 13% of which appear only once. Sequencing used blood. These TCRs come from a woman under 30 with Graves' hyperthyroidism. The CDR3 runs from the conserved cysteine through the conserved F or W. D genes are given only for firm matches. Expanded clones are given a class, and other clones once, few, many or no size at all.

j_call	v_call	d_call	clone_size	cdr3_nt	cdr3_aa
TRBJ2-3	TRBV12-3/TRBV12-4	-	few	TGTGCCAGCAGTCCGGGCGGGCTAGCTAGCACAGATACGCAGTATTTT	CASSPGGLASTDTQYF
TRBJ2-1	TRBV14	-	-	TGTGCCAGCAGCCCCCGGGGCGGTTGGAATGAGCAGTTCTTC	CASSPRGGWNEQFF
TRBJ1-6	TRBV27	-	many	TGTGCCAGCAGTTTTTCAGGTGGGGAGCGTTTGAATTCACCCCTCCACTTT	CASSFSGGERLNSPLHF
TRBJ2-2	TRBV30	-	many	TGTGCCTGGAGTGTATCCCGGTACACCGGGGAGCTGTTTTTT	CAWSVSRYTGELFF
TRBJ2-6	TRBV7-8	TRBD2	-	TGTGCCAGCAGCTTAGCTCGACTAGCGGGAGCCTCTGGGGCCAACGTCCTGACTTTC	CASSLARLAGASGANVLTF
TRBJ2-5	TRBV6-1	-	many	TGTGCCAGCAGTTACGGAGAGGTTGGGGAACGAGAGACCCAGTACTTC	CASSYGEVGERETQYF
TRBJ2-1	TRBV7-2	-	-	TGTGCCAGCAGCTTAGTGGCGGGAATTGAGCAGTTCTTC	CASSLVAGIEQFF
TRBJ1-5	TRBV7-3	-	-	TGTGCCAGCAGCCCGGACGTCCATCAGCCCCAGCATTTT	CASSPDVHQPQHF
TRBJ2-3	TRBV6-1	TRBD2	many	TGTGCCAGCAGTTTCCCGGGACTAGCGGGAGGGCGGGATACGCAGTATTTT	CASSFPGLAGGRDTQYF
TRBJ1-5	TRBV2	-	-	TGTGCCAGCAGTGAAGGGACACCGAATCAGCCCCAGCATTTT	CASSEGTPNQPQHF
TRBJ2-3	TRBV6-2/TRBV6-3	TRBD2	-	TGTGCCAGCAGTTACTCCCTAGCGGGGGGACCACCAGATACGCAGTATTTT	CASSYSLAGGPPDTQYF
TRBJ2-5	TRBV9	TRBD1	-	TGTGCCAGCAGCGTACGGGACAGGGTCCAAGAGACCCAGTACTTC	CASSVRDRVQETQYF
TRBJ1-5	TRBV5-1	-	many	TGCGCCAGCAGCTTCGGGGGAGGTCAGCCCCAGCATTTT	CASSFGGGQPQHF
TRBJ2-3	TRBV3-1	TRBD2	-	TGTGCCAGCAGCCAAGATGGCGGACTAGCCCGTGCGCAGTATTTT	CASSQDGGLARAQYF
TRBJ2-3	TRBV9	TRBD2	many	TGTGCCAGCAGCGTAGCTACAGGGGCTAGCGGGGACACAGATACGCAGTATTTT	CASSVATGASGDTDTQYF
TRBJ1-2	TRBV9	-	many	TGTGCCAGCAGCGCTCACAGGGAATCTAACTATGGCTACACCTTC	CASSAHRESNYGYTF
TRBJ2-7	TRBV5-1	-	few	TGCGCCAGCAGCCTCACAGGGAGCTCCTACGAGCAGTACTTC	CASSLTGSSYEQYF
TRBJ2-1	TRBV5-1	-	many	TGCGCCAGCAGCTTGGCCTCATCAGGGGGGTACAATGAGCAGTTCTTC	CASSLASSGGYNEQFF
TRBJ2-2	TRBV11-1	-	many	TGTGCCAGCAGCTTTACGGGGGTCTCGGAGCTGTTTTTT	CASSFTGVSELFF
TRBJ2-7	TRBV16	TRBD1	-	TGTGCCAGCAGCCCGCCGGACAGGGCATCCTACGAGCAGTACTTC	CASSPPDRASYEQYF
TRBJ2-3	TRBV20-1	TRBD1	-	TGCAGTGCTCTCAGGGGGCAGGGCCGAGTGACAGATACGCAGTATTTT	CSALRGQGRVTDTQYF
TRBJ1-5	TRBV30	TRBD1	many	TGTGCCTGGGGAGGACAGGGAAGGGGGCGGCCCCAGCATTTT	CAWGGQGRGRPQHF
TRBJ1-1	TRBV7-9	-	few	TGTGCCAGCAGATCCGAAGGGAGTGGAACTGAAGCTTTCTTT	CASRSEGSGTEAFF
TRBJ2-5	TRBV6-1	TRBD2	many	TGTGCCAGCCGGGAGGGACTAGCGGGTGCCAATCGCCAAGAGACCCAGTACTTC	CASREGLAGANRQETQYF
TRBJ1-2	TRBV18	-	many	TGTGCCAGCTCACCGACAGCGATAGCTAACTATGGCTACACCTTC	CASSPTAIANYGYTF
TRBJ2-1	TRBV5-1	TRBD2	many	TGCGCCAGCAGCTTGGATCGACTAGCGGCCTACAATGAGCAGTTCTTC	CASSLDRLAAYNEQFF
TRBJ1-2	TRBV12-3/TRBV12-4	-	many	TGTGCCAGCAGAAAGGATGTGAACTATGGCTACACCTTC	CASRKDVNYGYTF
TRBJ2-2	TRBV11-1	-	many	TGTGCCAGCAGCTTTCGGGGGGCAAACGGGGAGCTGTTTTTT	CASSFRGANGELFF
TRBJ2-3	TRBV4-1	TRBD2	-	TGCGCCAGCAGCGCCGACGGACTAGCGGCGGTAGATACGCAGTATTTT	CASSADGLAAVDTQYF
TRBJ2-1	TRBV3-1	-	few	TGTGCCAGCAGCCAAGGCTATTCAGGGGGGCATGAGCAGTTCTTC	CASSQGYSGGHEQFF
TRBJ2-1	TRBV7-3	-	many	TGTGCCAGCTCTGCCGCGGGGAATGAGCAGTTCTTC	CASSAAGNEQFF
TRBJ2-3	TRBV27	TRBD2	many	TGTGCCAGCAGCTTCAGGAGGGGTGCGGGAGGGACCCAGAGCACAGATACGCAGTATTTT	CASSFRRGAGGTQSTDTQYF
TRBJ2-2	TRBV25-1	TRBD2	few	TGTGCCAGCAGCGGGCTACTAGCGCCATTTGGAACCGGGGAGCTGTTTTTT	CASSGLLAPFGTGELFF
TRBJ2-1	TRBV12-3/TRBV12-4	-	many	TGTGCCAGCACCAATCAAGGGCCGTACAATGAGCAGTTCTTC	CASTNQGPYNEQFF
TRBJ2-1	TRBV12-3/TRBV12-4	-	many	TGTGCCAGCAACAGGGACTCAATCCCCTCCAATGAGCAGTTCTTC	CASNRDSIPSNEQFF
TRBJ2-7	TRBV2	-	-	TGTGCCAGCAGCCAGGGGGGCGGGCCCTCCCTCGAGCAGTACTTC	CASSQGGGPSLEQYF
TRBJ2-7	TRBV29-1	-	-	TGCAGCGTTAGGGACACCCGGACTGGAGAGCAGTACTTC	CSVRDTRTGEQYF
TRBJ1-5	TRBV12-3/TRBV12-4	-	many	TGTGCCAGCAGTTTAGAACGGGGGGCCGGGCCGTATAGCAATCAGCCCCAGCATTTT	CASSLERGAGPYSNQPQHF
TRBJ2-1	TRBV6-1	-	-	TGTGCCAGCGGTCGAAAGGCGTGGAATGAGCAGTTCTTC	CASGRKAWNEQFF
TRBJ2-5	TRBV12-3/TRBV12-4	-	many	TGTGCCAGCAGTTTAGCGGCCAACGAGTACTTC	CASSLAANEYF
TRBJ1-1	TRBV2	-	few	TGTGCCAGCGATAGCGGCTTCTCTCGGGGCACTGAAGCTTTCTTT	CASDSGFSRGTEAFF
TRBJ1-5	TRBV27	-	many	TGTGCCAGCAGCAAAACCGTAGGGAGCAATCAGCCCCAGCATTTT	CASSKTVGSNQPQHF
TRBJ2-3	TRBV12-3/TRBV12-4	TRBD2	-	TGTGCCAGCAGTTTAGGGCTAGCGGGGGCATTCGCGACAGATACGCAGTATTTT	CASSLGLAGAFATDTQYF
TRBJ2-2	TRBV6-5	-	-	TGTGCCAGCAGTTACTGGGTAGACACGAACACCGGGGAGCTGTTTTTT	CASSYWVDTNTGELFF
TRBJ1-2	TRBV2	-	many	TGTGCCAGCACCCTGGACACCTATGGCTACACCTTC	CASTLDTYGYTF
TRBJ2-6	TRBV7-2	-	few	TGTGCCAGCAGGCCCACGGTCTCTGGGGCCAACGTCCTGACTTTC	CASRPTVSGANVLTF
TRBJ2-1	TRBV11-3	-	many	TGTGCCAGCAGCTTGAACGCCGGGAGCTATGAGCAGTTCTTC	CASSLNAGSYEQFF
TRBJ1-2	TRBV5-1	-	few	TGCGCCAGCAGTTGGGCGGGACCCTTGATGGGCTACACCTTC	CASSWAGPLMGYTF
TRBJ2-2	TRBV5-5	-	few	TGTGCCAGCACCCGCGAAAGGGGGGTGATCGGGGAGCTGTTTTTT	CASTRERGVIGELFF
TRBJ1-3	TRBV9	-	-	TGTGCCAGCAGCCCGAGGAGGGGGGGTACTGGAAACACCATATATTTT	CASSPRRGGTGNTIYF
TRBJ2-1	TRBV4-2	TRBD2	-	TGTGCCAGCAGCCAACGGACTAGCGGGTACTACAATGAGCAGTTCTTC	CASSQRTSGYYNEQFF
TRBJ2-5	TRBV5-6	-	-	TGTGCCAGCAGCTCCGACCAGGCGGAGTACTTC	CASSSDQAEYF
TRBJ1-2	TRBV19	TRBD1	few	TGTGCCAGTAGTATCAGTGACAGGGTCCTTGGCTACGCCTTC	CASSISDRVLGYAF